This T cell receptor (beta chain) was observed in a study of CD8+ T cells in alopecia areata. Overall study context: Patients given treatment had severity scored by the percentage of scalp area affected. Study-wide findings and caveats: Expanded CD8+ clones among the top 100, as well as scalp clonality, were significantly decreased by tofacitinib. Mice showed clearer TCR sharing than patients did, a gap that was possibly HLA-related.

The sample's treatment: oral pan-JAK inhibitor, 5-10 mg twice daily. Investigators isolated RNA and reverse transcribed it into cDNA to act as the sequencing template. The data were produced by immunoSEQ multiplex PCR, yet TCRdb's version contains in-frame clones alone and is incomplete. The profile shows 150,000 to 200,000 clones, 64% of them singletons. Concerning this clone itself: Its antigen is unknown.

The clonotype was recovered from a human donor with alopecia areata. Material: CD4+ T cells sorted from blood, obtained at approximately week 49, from a patient treated with tofacitinib.

CDR3 in amino acids: CAFSVAETQYF. The CDR3 bases are TGTGCCTTTTCGGTGGCGGAGACCCAGTACTTC. This chain uses TRBV30 with TRBJ2-5; D not certain. Germline assignment: CDR1 GTSNPN and CDR2 SVGIG (reference sequence). The CDR3 spans 11 residues. V was pared by 7 bases and J by 5 bases, with 11 bases between.